Listed below are T cell receptor beta chains from one sample, sequenced in a study of blood T cell repertoires in COVID-19. Clones were sequenced by immunoSEQ multiplex PCR, and TCRdb holds only the in-frame ones, with some missing. Among about 270,000 clones listed, over 80% were seen once. Sequencing input: PBMCs or T cells enriched from blood (not recorded which). These receptors originate from a woman in her 30s with acute COVID-19. CDR3s include the opening cysteine and the closing phenylalanine or tryptophan. Fields, in order: V gene, D gene, clone size, J gene, CDR3 protein, CDR3 DNA. D genes are given only for firm matches. Rows may omit the clone size; those that give it use once, few, many or a size class.

TRBV2	TRBD1	few	TRBJ2-7	CASLWDRDRGAEQYF	TGTGCCAGCTTATGGGACCGGGACAGGGGAGCCGAGCAGTACTTC
TRBV19	TRBD2	.	TRBJ2-1	CATRTSGRNEQFF	TGTGCCACCAGGACTAGCGGGAGGAATGAGCAGTTCTTC
TRBV24-1	TRBD1	.	TRBJ1-5	CATSDATGESNQPQHF	TGTGCCACCAGTGACGCGACAGGGGAATCAAATCAGCCCCAGCATTTT
TRBV7-3	.	.	TRBJ2-1	CASSLRRDNEQFF	TGTGCCAGCAGCCTCCGCAGGGACAATGAGCAGTTCTTC
TRBV7-3	TRBD2	.	TRBJ2-3	CASSWSGRMRDTQYF	TGTGCCAGCAGCTGGAGCGGGAGGATGAGAGATACGCAGTATTTT
TRBV9	TRBD1	.	TRBJ2-1	CASSGRQGDEQFF	TGTGCCAGCAGCGGAAGACAGGGGGATGAGCAGTTCTTC
TRBV21-1	.	.	TRBJ2-3	CASTKVDPETGDPDTQYF	TGTGCCAGCACCAAAGTAGACCCCGAAACAGGGGACCCAGATACGCAGTATTTT
TRBV7-9	TRBD2	.	TRBJ2-1	CASSFGLADYNEQFF	TGTGCCAGCAGTTTTGGACTAGCGGATTACAATGAGCAGTTCTTC
TRBV9	TRBD2	once	TRBJ2-1	CASSVDGRASDEQFF	TGTGCCAGCAGCGTAGACGGGAGGGCCTCTGATGAGCAGTTCTTC
TRBV3-1/TRBV3-2	.	.	TRBJ1-2	CASSQESGNYGYTF	TGTGCCAGCAGCCAAGAGTCCGGGAACTATGGCTACACCTTC
TRBV6-5	.	.	TRBJ2-7	CASSYDYGPYEQYF	TGTGCCAGCAGTTACGACTACGGACCCTACGAGCAGTACTTC
TRBV13	TRBD2	.	TRBJ2-7	CASSALAGGEQYF	TGTGCCAGCAGCGCCCTAGCGGGAGGGGAGCAGTACTTC
TRBV5-5	TRBD2	.	TRBJ2-2	CASSLKGGRVETGELFF	TGTGCCAGCAGCTTGAAGGGCGGGAGGGTAGAAACCGGGGAGCTGTTTTTT
TRBV27	TRBD2	.	TRBJ2-5	CASTAGGFQETQYF	TGTGCCAGCACCGCCGGGGGGTTCCAAGAGACCCAGTACTTC
TRBV5-6	TRBD1	.	TRBJ1-5	CASSRGQYSNQPQHF	TGTGCCAGCAGCCGGGGACAGTATAGCAATCAGCCCCAGCATTTT
TRBV2	TRBD1	.	TRBJ1-3	CASSEDRGPGGNTIYF	TGTGCCAGCAGTGAGGACAGGGGGCCTGGAGGAAACACCATATATTTT
TRBV28	.	.	TRBJ1-5	CASSPLNQPQHF	TGTGCCAGCAGTCCCCTCAATCAGCCCCAGCATTTT
TRBV5-5	.	.	TRBJ1-3	CASRLTVSSGNTIYF	TGTGCCAGCAGGTTGACGGTGAGCTCTGGAAACACCATATATTTT
TRBV4-1	.	.	TRBJ2-5	CASSHLPGGDETQYF	TGCGCCAGCAGCCATCTTCCAGGAGGGGATGAGACCCAGTACTTC
TRBV2	.	once	TRBJ2-7	CASSEDMYEQYF	TGTGCCAGCAGTGAAGACATGTACGAGCAGTACTTC
TRBV14	TRBD1	.	TRBJ2-3	CASSPHWDREVGTQYF	TGTGCCAGCAGCCCTCACTGGGACAGGGAGGTCGGTACGCAGTATTTT
TRBV5-1	TRBD1	once	TRBJ2-7	CASTPTGTGDFEQYF	TGCGCCAGCACCCCCACCGGGACAGGGGATTTCGAGCAGTACTTC
TRBV23-1	TRBD2	.	TRBJ2-1	CASTRAGVFYNEQFF	TGCGCCAGTACGCGGGCGGGAGTGTTTTACAATGAGCAGTTCTTC
TRBV7-9	.	few	TRBJ1-2	CASSALWGDGYTF	TGTGCCAGCAGTGCCCTTTGGGGAGATGGCTACACCTTC
TRBV29-1	TRBD1	.	TRBJ1-2	CSVDDRVYGYTF	TGCAGCGTCGACGACAGGGTCTATGGCTACACCTTC
TRBV18	.	once	TRBJ2-1	CASSPRGGAGSSYNEQFF	TGTGCCAGCTCACCCCGGGGAGGAGCGGGTAGCTCCTACAATGAGCAGTTCTTC